This TCR beta chain was found in a study of response to subunit inactivated influenza vaccine. CDR1 is ENHRY and CDR2 is SYGVKD in the germline V gene. With 11 bases removed from V and 0 bases from J, the gap between germline ends came to 15 bases. The CDR3 contains 14 residues. This clonotype was detected a few times. TCRdb independently ran MiXCR on the RT-PCR reads; one entry per CDR3 protein. The profile shows approximately 230,000 distinct CDR3 sequences, 12% of them singletons. This sequence was found in a man aged 50 or older who received an inactivated influenza vaccine. The material sequenced was non-naive T cells sorted from PBMCs, taken around two weeks before vaccination. The J gene is TRBJ2-3, the V gene TRBV10-3; D is unclear. This CDR3 reads CASSGVTSTDTQYF. The CDR3 nucleotides read TGTGCCTCCAGTGGGGTGACGAGCACAGATACGCAGTATTTT.